Each of the 12 T cell receptor beta chains below was sequenced from the same sample in a study of cytomegalovirus exposure and HLA in healthy donors. PCR involved 60 Vbeta and 13 Jbeta primers. Assay used: immunoSEQ multiplex PCR; TCRdb lists only in-frame clones, some missing. This sample has 100,000 to 150,000 clones; approximately 75% occur once, and the top ten carry more than 2.5%. Sequencing used PBMCs. These TCRs come from a woman between 45 and 60 years old in good health and CMV-seronegative.

This sequence joins TRBV23-1 and TRBJ2-7, with 7 bases identical to TRBD1. TRBV23-1 is labeled an ORF, and its function is uncertain. The CDR3 runs to 16 residues. V trimming: 0 bases; J trimming: 0 bases; junction bases outside the gene matches: 5. CDR3 sequence reads: CASSQSGTVLSYEQYF. The CDR3 nucleotides are TGCGCCAGCAGTCAATCGGGGACAGTGCTCTCCTACGAGCAGTACTTC.

The chain joins TRBV6-4 to TRBJ2-2; maybe TRBD2 (5 bases). This CDR3 region has 13 residues. V gave up 2 bases and J gave up 4 bases, with 5 bases separating them. Looked up from germline, CDR1 is MRHNA and CDR2 is SNTAGT. This CDR3 reads CASSDTSTGELFF. In nucleotides, the CDR3 is TGTGCCAGCAGTGACACTAGCACCGGGGAGCTGTTTTTT.

This sequence joins TRBV4-1 and TRBJ2-5; possibly TRBD1 for D (6 bases). V lost 1 base and J lost 0, with 12 bases in between. The length of the CDR3 is 16 residues. Germline lookup yields CDR1 MGHRA and CDR2 YSYEKL. The CDR3 DNA is TGCGCCAGCAGCCAAGCGGGACACCTGTACCAAGAGACCCAGTACTTC. Amino acids: CASSQAGHLYQETQYF.

The chain couples TRBV20-1 to TRBJ2-5, with 7 nucleotides matching TRBD1. The J call is uncertain, as TRBJ2-7 better fits the DNA end. Germline CDR1 is DFQATT and CDR2 is SNEGSKA (reference sequence). The CDR3 loop spans 11 amino acids. Written as DNA, the CDR3 is TGCAGCTCAGGGACAGCTTACGAGCAGTACTTC. Its translation: CSSGTAYEQYF.

A single count supports this clone. The chain uses TRBV4-3 and TRBJ2-1; 7 positions match TRBD2. J lost 3 bases, V lost 1 base, and 6 bases had no gene match. Per germline, CDR1 LGHNA and CDR2 YSLEER. This CDR3 comprises 16 residues. Written as DNA, the CDR3 is TGCGCCAGCAGCCAAGCTGGGGAGGGCCACTACAATGAGCAGTTCTTC. Protein: CASSQAGEGHYNEQFF.

The CDR3 coding sequence is TGTGCCAGCAGTCGGACAGGGGGCGTTCGGAACACCATATATTTT. This encodes CASSRTGGVRNTIYF. The chain carries TRBV27 and TRBJ1-3, with 11 bases lining up with TRBD1. The V gene end was trimmed by 5 bases and the J gene end by 7 bases; junction bases not matched to a gene: 7. This CDR3 has 15 amino acids. Germline CDR1 reads MNHEY; CDR2 reads SMNVEV (reference sequence).

This clone was found a few times. The chain carries TRBV7-8 and TRBJ1-4, with 7 bases aligning to TRBD1. Looked up from germline, CDR1 is SGHVS and CDR2 is FQNEAQ. The length of the CDR3 is 17 residues. The V and J ends lost 5 bases and 4 bases, in that order; junction bases with no gene match: 13. The CDR3 reads CASSPVTGKSYNEKLFF. CDR3 bases: TGTGCCAGCAGCCCTGTGACAGGGAAGAGCTATAATGAAAAACTGTTTTTT.

This clone was picked up a small number of times. The chain has TRBV10-3 and TRBJ2-7; 7 bases line up with TRBD1. Germline V CDR1 and CDR2: ENHRY, SYGVKD. J lost 6 bases, V lost 5 bases, and 13 bases had no gene match. There are 15 residues in the CDR3. The CDR3 spells CAISTRDSGPSEQYF. CDR3 bases: TGTGCCATCAGTACCAGGGACAGTGGACCCTCCGAGCAGTACTTC.

The chain joins TRBV6-5 to TRBJ2-5; perhaps TRBD2 as D (7 bases). The DNA end lines up better with TRBJ2-7; the J call may be wrong. This CDR3 contains 14 residues. CDR1 MNHEY and CDR2 SVGAGI come from the germline V gene. CDR3 nucleotide sequence: TGTGCCAGCACCAGGGGAGCGGGATCCTACGAGCAGTACTTC. Protein product: CASTRGAGSYEQYF.

Comment on this clone: Other DNA sequences of this sample code for an identical CDR3. The chain joins TRBV5-1 to TRBJ1-1; a possible D gene is TRBD1 (6 bases). V shed 2 bases and J shed 1 base, with 6 bases lying between them. Germline V CDR1 and CDR2: SGHRS, YFSETQ. This CDR3 contains 13 residues. The CDR3 sequence: CASSLQGNTEAFF. CDR3 nucleotides: TGCGCCAGCAGCTTACAGGGGAACACTGAAGCTTTCTTT.

The chain couples TRBV7-9 to TRBJ1-1, with 7 bases fitting TRBD1. There are 14 residues in the CDR3. From germline, CDR1 is SEHNR and CDR2 FQNEAQ (reference sequence). V dropped 1 base and J dropped 6; count of bases not matched to a gene: 5. CDR3 sequence: CASSLVRQGAEAFF. The DNA for the CDR3 is TGTGCCAGCAGCTTAGTTCGACAGGGCGCTGAAGCTTTCTTT.

V gene TRBV7-8 combines with J gene TRBJ2-7; 11 nucleotides agree with TRBD1. CDR3 size: 16 residues. After removal of 5 bases from V and 0 bases from J, the junction contained 6 bases not matched to a gene. Germline lookup yields CDR1 SGHVS and CDR2 FQNEAQ. The DNA of the CDR3 is TGTGCCAGCAGCGCTGCCGGGACAGGGGGCTCCTACGAGCAGTACTTC. It is translated as CASSAAGTGGSYEQYF.